Each of the 16 T cell receptor beta chains below was sequenced from the same sample in a study of regulatory T cells in long-lasting Graves disease. Through Arm-PCR of CDR3 regions and iRepertoire HTBI primers, TCR beta libraries were built. In TCRdb, the multiplex PCR reads were re-called with MiXCR into one record per CDR3 protein. Of roughly 450,000 distinct CDR3 sequences listed, around a fifth are singletons. Time point of the sample: persistent/refractory GD, antithyroid drugs over 5 years with positive TRAb. Researchers made the TCR library from RNA that was extracted from PBMCs. The sample consisted of peripheral blood mononuclear cells (PBMCs), taken when the disease was refractory, from a patient treated with antithyroid drugs. The receptors stem from a female donor with Graves disease.

This chain connects TRBV20-1 to TRBJ1-2; unclear D gene. Trimming removed 7 bases at V and 4 bases at J, with 19 bases between. This CDR3 is built from 14 residues. CDR1 is DFQATT and CDR2 is SNEGSKA in the germline V gene (reference sequence). The CDR3 region is CSVEAGLSTYGYTF. Written as DNA, the CDR3 is TGCAGTGTTGAGGCAGGACTCAGCACCTATGGCTACACCTTC.

Concerning this clonotype itself: With a much larger clone just one base away, this may be a read error. This rearrangement joins TRBV2 to TRBJ2-5, with 7 bases lining up with TRBD1. This CDR3 has 14 amino acids. Germline V CDR1 and CDR2: SNHLY, FYNNEI. With V trimmed by 4 bases and J by 5 bases, 7 bases remained unmatched. The CDR3 coding sequence is TGTGCCAGCAGTGTCCCGACAGGGTGGGAGACCCAGTACTTC. Its translation: CASSVPTGWETQYF.

Only a few counts were recorded for this clonotype. CDR3 nucleotide sequence: TGTGCCTGGAGTGTAGGGGGAAAACTGTTTTTT. Translating gives CAWSVGGKLFF. The chain carries TRBV30 and TRBJ1-4; the D gene is possibly TRBD1 (6 bases). V shed 0 bases and J shed 10 bases, with 6 bases lying between them. The CDR3 is made up of 11 amino acids. Germline V gene data show CDR1 as GTSNPN and CDR2 as SVGIG (reference sequence).

This clonotype came up many times. The rearrangement links TRBV6-1 to TRBJ1-5; 8 bases are shared with TRBD1. After removal of 5 bases from V and 3 bases from J, the junction contained 6 bases not matched to a gene. Germline-derived CDR1 and CDR2 are MNHNS and SASEGT. The CDR3 sequence is 15 residues long. The CDR3: CASSHTTGDNQPQHF. The CDR3 nucleotides read TGTGCCAGCAGTCACACGACAGGGGACAATCAGCCCCAGCATTTT.

This clonotype was found many times. The V and J genes are TRBV28 and TRBJ1-1, with 7 nucleotides matching TRBD1. The trim removed 2 bases at V and 8 bases at J, leaving 5 bases unmatched. This CDR3 has 13 residues. Germline-derived CDR1 and CDR2 are MDHEN and SYDVKM. CDR3 DNA: TGTGCCAGCAGTTTACCCCAGGGACAGGAAGCTTTCTTT. Amino acids: CASSLPQGQEAFF.

This clonotype was observed at least ten times. The V call is TRBV28, the J call TRBJ2-5; 7 bases map to TRBD2. Germline V gene data show CDR1 as MDHEN and CDR2 as SYDVKM. J lost 1 base, V lost 8 bases, and 7 bases had no gene match. The CDR3 contains 14 residues. The CDR3: CASSASGVQETQYF. CDR3 DNA sequence: TGTGCCAGCTCGGCTAGCGGAGTCCAAGAGACCCAGTACTTC. Full variable domain (missing parts from reference TRBV28 and TRBJ2-5): DVKVTQSSRYLVKRTGEKVFLECVQDMDHENMFWYRQDPGLGLRLIYFSYDVKMKEKGDIPEGYSVSREKKERFSLILESASTNQTSMYLCASSASGVQETQYFGPGTRLLVL.

The CDR3 DNA follows: TGTGCCAGTAAAGACAGGGGAGGGGGCGAGCAGTACTTC. Translated, it gives CASKDRGGGEQYF. V and J are TRBV19 and TRBJ2-7, with D perhaps TRBD1 (8 bases). Germline CDR1 and CDR2: LNHDA and SQIVND (reference sequence). V gave up 7 bases and J gave up 6 bases, with 16 bases separating them. The CDR3 spans 13 residues.

This clonotype was recorded at least ten times. The gene calls are TRBV11-2 and TRBJ2-5, with 11 nucleotides matching TRBD1. CDR3 length: 17 residues. After removal of 0 bases from V and 6 bases from J, the junction contained 9 bases not matched to a gene. CDR1 is SGHAT and CDR2 is FQNNGV in the germline V gene. CDR3 DNA: TGTGCCAGCAGCTTAGACCTCCGGGACAGGGGGGGAAAGACCCAGTACTTC. This codes for CASSLDLRDRGGKTQYF.

This clonotype was found a few times. This chain connects TRBV6-1 to TRBJ1-5; D is undetermined. V was pared by 9 bases and J by 10 bases, with 7 bases between. Germline V gene lookup returns CDR1 MNHNS and CDR2 SASEGT. CDR3 length equals 9 residues. CDR3 sequence: CASGVPQHF. The CDR3 bases are TGTGCCAGTGGGGTCCCCCAGCATTTT.

V usage is TRBV7-3 and J usage is TRBJ2-1, with unresolved D. Germline V CDR1 and CDR2: SGHTA, FQGTGA. V dropped 4 bases and J dropped 7 bases, with 8 bases sitting between them. The CDR3 extends over 12 amino acids. The CDR3 DNA sequence: TGTGCCAGCAGCTCCACAGAGAATGAGCAGTTCTTC. Translated, it gives CASSSTENEQFF.

The gene calls are TRBV10-3 and TRBJ2-7, with D uncertain. Between the trimmed V and J ends, which lost 7 bases and 7 bases, there was a span of 14 bases. Germline V lookup: CDR1 ENHRY, CDR2 SYGVKD. CDR3 length: 12 amino acids. The CDR3 region has the DNA TGTGCCATCAAAGACAAGGCGGTAGAGCAGTACTTC. Translating it yields CAIKDKAVEQYF.

This clonotype has ten or more counts. This chain uses TRBV27 with TRBJ1-1, with 8 positions matching TRBD1. V shed 5 bases, J shed 5 bases, and the junction held 10 bases outside the gene matches. Germline loops: CDR1 MNHEY, CDR2 SMNVEV (reference sequence). The CDR3 length is 15 residues. DNA for the CDR3: TGTGCCAGCAGTCTTCGGACAGGGCTGGAGACTGAAGCTTTCTTT. It is translated as CASSLRTGLETEAFF.

This clonotype has a count of ten or more. The CDR3 DNA reads as TGTGCCAGCAGGCGACAGGGGGCAACTAATGAAAAACTGTTTTTT. Protein product: CASRRQGATNEKLFF. The rearrangement links TRBV2 to TRBJ1-4, with 9 bases aligning to TRBD1. This CDR3 region has 15 residues. Germline loops: CDR1 SNHLY, CDR2 FYNNEI. The ends lost 6 bases at V and 0 bases at J; junction bases unmatched: 2. Full variable domain (remainder filled in from reference TRBV2 and TRBJ1-4): EPEVTQTPSHQVTQMGQEVILRCVPISNHLYFYWYRQILGQKVEFLVSFYNNEISEKSEIFDDQFSVERPDGSNFTLKIRSTKLEDSAMYFCASRRQGATNEKLFFGSGTQLSVL.

This clonotype has more than one count but fewer than ten. This chain's CDR3 is CASKFMGLNEKLFF. The CDR3 DNA sequence: TGTGCCAGCAAGTTTATGGGACTCAATGAAAAACTGTTTTTT. The chain uses TRBV6-1 and TRBJ1-4; a weak D match, TRBD1 (5 bases). The CDR3 has 14 amino acids. Germline assignment: CDR1 MNHNS and CDR2 SASEGT. V was shortened by 7 bases and J by 5 bases, with 14 bases between the two germline ends.

V is TRBV10-2 and J is TRBJ2-2; D remains unclear. There are 17 residues in the CDR3. In germline, CDR1 is WSHSY, CDR2 SAAADI. Between the trimmed V and J ends, which lost 0 bases and 2 bases, there was a span of 13 bases. CDR3 amino acids: CASSESFFAANTGELFF. CDR3 bases: TGCGCCAGCAGTGAGTCCTTTTTCGCGGCTAACACCGGGGAGCTGTTTTTT.

This clonotype showed up just a few times. The chain carries TRBV27 and TRBJ1-5; 7 positions agree with TRBD1. The CDR3 spans 15 residues. The junction had 9 bases not matched to a gene; V was cut back by 8 bases and J by 2 bases. Germline V gene lookup returns CDR1 MNHEY and CDR2 SMNVEV (reference sequence). The CDR3 coding sequence is TGTGCCAGCGACAGGGCCGAAAGACGCAATCAGCCCCAGCATTTT. The encoded protein is CASDRAERRNQPQHF.